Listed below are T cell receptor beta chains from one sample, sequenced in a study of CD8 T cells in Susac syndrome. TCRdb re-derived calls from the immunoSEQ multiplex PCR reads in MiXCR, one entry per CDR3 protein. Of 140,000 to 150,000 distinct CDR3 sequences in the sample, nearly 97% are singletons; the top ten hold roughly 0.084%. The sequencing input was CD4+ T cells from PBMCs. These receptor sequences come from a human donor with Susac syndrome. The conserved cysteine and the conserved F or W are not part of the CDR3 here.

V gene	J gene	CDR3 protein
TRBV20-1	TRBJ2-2	SAVLSTGNTGELF
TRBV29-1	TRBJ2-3	SVEQWGTDTQY
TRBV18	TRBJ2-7	ASSPLGQGADEQY
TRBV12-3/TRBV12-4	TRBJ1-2	ASSFRGNGYT
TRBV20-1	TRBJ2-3	SAKAASGTDTQY
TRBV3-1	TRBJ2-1	ASSRNPGLAGYNEQF
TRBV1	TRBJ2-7	TSRPGLAEGYYEQY
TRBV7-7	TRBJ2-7	ASSLTSGSREQY
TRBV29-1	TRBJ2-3	SVEWEGTDTQY
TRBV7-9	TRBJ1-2	ASSFWGNGYT
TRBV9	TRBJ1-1	ASSVGPQTGVDTEAF
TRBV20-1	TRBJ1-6	SARKLGDSPLH
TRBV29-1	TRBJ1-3	SVARGNTIY
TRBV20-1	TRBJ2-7	SATPRASYEQY
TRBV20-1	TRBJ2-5	SAKTLLAVETQY
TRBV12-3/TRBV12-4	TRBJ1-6	ANNRDREGDGRSPLH
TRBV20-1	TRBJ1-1	SARVGAGTEAF
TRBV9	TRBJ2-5	ASSVAASGGGETQY
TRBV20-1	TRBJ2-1	SARDHRAHNEQF
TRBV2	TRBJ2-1	ASSGQTRGDLGGEQF
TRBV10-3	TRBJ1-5	AISESGQLNQPQH
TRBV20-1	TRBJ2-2	SATFTGELF
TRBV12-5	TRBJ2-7	ASAPGQGWSYEQY
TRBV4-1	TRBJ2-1	ASGTSGRNEQF
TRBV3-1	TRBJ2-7	ASSQTPRFQPRYEQY
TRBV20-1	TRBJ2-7	SARWVEEQY
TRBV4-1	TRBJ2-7	ASSQEEWSSYEQY
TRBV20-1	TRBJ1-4	SAWSGTGGGKLF
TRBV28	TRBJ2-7	ASSKHSGGTYEQY
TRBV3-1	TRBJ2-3	ASSQEKGILWTDTQY
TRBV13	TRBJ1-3	ASSSRGAGNTIY
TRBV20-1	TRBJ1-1	SASPFTEAF
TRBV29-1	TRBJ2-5	SAVTWGVETQY
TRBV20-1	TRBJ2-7	SATPRAGNEQY
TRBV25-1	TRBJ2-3	ASHIEDTQY
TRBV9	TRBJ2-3	ASGGRVVADTQY
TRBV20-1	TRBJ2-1	SARDPEGTPAEQF
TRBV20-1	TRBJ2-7	SASQGLAGYEQY
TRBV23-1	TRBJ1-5	ASGPYRSPYLAGDQPQH
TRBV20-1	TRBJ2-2	SARTIGVGDGELF
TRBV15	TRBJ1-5	ATSRQRQGAQH
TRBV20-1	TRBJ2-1	SARVTSGSSYNEQF
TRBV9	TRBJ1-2	ASSATGNYGYT
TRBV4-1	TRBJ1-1	ASSQDERGRSTEAF
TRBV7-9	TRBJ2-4	ASSLGGGGKNIQY
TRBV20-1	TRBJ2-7	SALSSYEQY
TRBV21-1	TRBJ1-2	ASKRAFSYGYT
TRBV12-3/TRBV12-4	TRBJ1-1	ASCWAKGQGNTEAF
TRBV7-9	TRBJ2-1	ASSLRGANNEQF
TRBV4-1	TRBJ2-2	ASSQDPSGSRYTGELF
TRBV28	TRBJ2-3	ASSSRLAFGTDTQY
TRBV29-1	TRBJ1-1	SVEGVRTEAF
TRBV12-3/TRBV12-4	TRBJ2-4	ASSPLPWGAAKNIQY